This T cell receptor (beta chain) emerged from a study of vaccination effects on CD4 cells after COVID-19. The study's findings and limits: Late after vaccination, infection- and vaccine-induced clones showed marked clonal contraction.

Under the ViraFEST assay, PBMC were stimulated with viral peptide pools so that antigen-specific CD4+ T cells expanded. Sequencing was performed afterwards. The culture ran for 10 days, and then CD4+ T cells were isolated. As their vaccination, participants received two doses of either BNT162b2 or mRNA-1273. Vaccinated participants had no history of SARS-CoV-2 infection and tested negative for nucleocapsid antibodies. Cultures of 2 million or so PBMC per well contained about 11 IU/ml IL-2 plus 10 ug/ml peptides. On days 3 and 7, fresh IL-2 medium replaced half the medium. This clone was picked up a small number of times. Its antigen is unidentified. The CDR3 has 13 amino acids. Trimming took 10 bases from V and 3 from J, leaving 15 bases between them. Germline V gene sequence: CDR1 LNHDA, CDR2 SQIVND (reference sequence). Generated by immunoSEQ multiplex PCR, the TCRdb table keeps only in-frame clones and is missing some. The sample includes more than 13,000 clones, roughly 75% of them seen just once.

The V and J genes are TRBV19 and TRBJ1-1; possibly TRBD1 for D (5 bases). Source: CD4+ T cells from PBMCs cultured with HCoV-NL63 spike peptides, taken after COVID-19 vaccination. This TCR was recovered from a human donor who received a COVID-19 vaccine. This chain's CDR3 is CATRRGADTEAFF. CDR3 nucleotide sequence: TGTGCCACCAGAAGGGGCGCGGACACTGAAGCTTTCTTT.